This T cell receptor beta chain is from a study of shared clonotypes between healthy human individuals. The study's findings and limits: Estimated richness values were generally larger in naive subsets than in memory subsets. Rarefaction gave evidence that sorted-subset sequencing remained incomplete despite large depth.

The ends lost 4 bases at V and 8 bases at J; junction bases unmatched: 12. The CDR3 extends over 15 amino acids. Germline CDR1 and CDR2: SGDLS and YYNGEE. As concerns this clone: Its antigen remains unidentified.

For sorted subsets, about 200 ng DNA per replicate equaled roughly 29,000 T cell genomes. The assay was immunoSEQ multiplex PCR, and TCRdb's table has in-frame clones only and misses some. The sample shows approximately 1,000,000 clones, around three quarters of them seen only once. Only Caucasian adults living in Nashville, Tennessee served as donors. V is TRBV9 and J is TRBJ2-4, with TRBD2 identical over 7 bases. What was sequenced was memory CD4+ T cells from PBMCs. Subset noted: CD45RA-negative fraction. This clonotype originated in a man aged 18 to 35 in good health. Some clones in this sample may be carry-over from other donors' samples. The CDR3: CASSPTYVAGDIQYF. As DNA, the CDR3 is TGTGCCAGCAGCCCGACTTACGTGGCGGGAGACATTCAGTACTTC.